This T cell receptor (beta chain) was recovered during a study of T-cell reconstitution after alpha-beta-depleted transplantation in children listed by TCRdb under 2016. As for the study more broadly: Using TCR repertoire profiling, the study quantitatively followed how T-cell immune reconstitution unfolded in children after TCRalphabeta/CD19-depleted allogeneic hematopoietic cell transplantation.

In regard to this clonotype: What this receptor recognizes is not known. No base quality values were provided; no much bigger clone lies one nucleotide off.

Study-wide conclusions, independent of this receptor: Apparently early alphabetaT-cell count recovery about two months after transplant reportedly relied on only several hundred rapidly expanded clones derived from non-depleted graft cells. Hyperexpanded clone frequencies declined over subsequent months; after one year, T-cell counts and TCRbeta diversity were mostly attributed to newly produced T cells. In some patients, the high TCRbeta diversity seen at day 60 was put down to recipient T cells and intrathymic progenitors that had survived conditioning.

The method behind the library was PCR. The sequencing machine was an Illumina HiSeq 2500. TCR libraries were prepared with molecular barcoding, using unique molecular identifiers to normalize TCRbeta repertoire quantification. TCRdb reprocessing: public reads trimmed at Q25 with fastp, clones called with MiXCR, in-frame beta chains kept. Here each entry gathers all rows of one CDR3 protein and keeps the most common genes and DNA. Counted in this sample were hundreds of thousands of distinct CDR3 sequences; 24% of them appeared once. The ten largest clones represent 4% to 5.5% of the sample. Trimming takes 5 bases from V and 6 bases from J, and the germline ends sit 13 bases apart. Inclusive of the bounding cysteine and phenylalanine, the CDR3 is 13 residues long. Kept here is only the CDR3 DNA, which spans 39 bases and is read in frame from base 1. The label giving this sample's treatment or condition can be read as: allogeneic hematopoietic cell transplantation with graft depleted of TCRalphabeta T cells and CD19 B cells. TCRalphabeta/CD19-depleted allogeneic hematopoietic cell grafts were given to the transplant recipients, all of whom were children.

The chain couples TRBV12-3 or TRBV12-4 to TRBJ1-2; the D gene is perhaps TRBD1, from 6 matching bases. The starting material was PBMCs, mostly from graft donor cells, obtained 360 days after TCRalphabeta/CD19-depleted stem cell transplant. The receptor was derived from a female patient between 2 and 15 years old who had a stem cell transplant for congenital amegakaryocytic thrombocytopenia, so the T cells may come from the graft donor. The CDR3: CASSQQGEDGYTF. The sequence in DNA is TGTGCCAGCAGTCAACAGGGCGAGGATGGCTACACCTTC.